This T cell receptor beta chain was profiled in a study of technical replicates of blood from several donors. The germline V and J ends were trimmed by 4 bases and 4 bases, with 13 bases remaining between them. The CDR3 runs to 15 residues. CDR1 is LNHDA, CDR2 SQIVND, per germline (reference sequence). Repertoires were generated with immunoSEQ multiplex PCR, while TCRdb's copy carries only in-frame clones and drops some. The sample consists of tens of thousands of clones, roughly 96% of them appearing once. The sequenced sample consisted of T cells isolated from PBMCs. V gene TRBV19 combines with J gene TRBJ1-4, with D tentatively TRBD1 (6 bases). This TCR derives from a human donor in good health. The CDR3 DNA sequence: TGTGCCAGTAGTACCCGAGGGACACTTAATGAAAAACTGTTTTTT. Its protein is CASSTRGTLNEKLFF.